These 17 T cell receptor beta chains were sequenced from one sample in a study of cytomegalovirus exposure and HLA in healthy donors. Researchers ran the PCR with 60 Vbeta and 13 Jbeta primers. Assay: immunoSEQ multiplex PCR; the TCRdb copy retains only in-frame clones and omits some. Among about 160,000 clones listed, roughly 70% were seen once. The sample taken for sequencing was PBMCs. The source of these receptors is a woman in her forties or fifties in good health and CMV-seropositive.

J is TRBJ2-4 and V is TRBV15; 10 bases map to TRBD1. This CDR3 is built from 15 residues. V gave up 1 base and J gave up 8 bases; unmatched junction bases: 5. From germline, CDR1 is LNHNV and CDR2 YYDKDF (reference sequence). The CDR3 sequence is CATSRGQGAIDIQYF. The DNA for the CDR3 is TGTGCCACCAGCAGAGGACAGGGGGCTATAGACATTCAGTACTTC. Using reference TRBV15 and TRBJ2-4 for the parts outside the CDR3, the full variable domain is DAMVIQNPRYQVTQFGKPVTLSCSQTLNHNVMYWYQQKSSQAPKLLFHYYDKDFNNEADTPDNFQSRRPNTSFCFLDIRSPGLGDTAMYLCATSRGQGAIDIQYFGAGTRLSVL.

The rearrangement links TRBV5-6 to TRBJ1-2; D ambiguous. Germline CDR1 and CDR2: SGHDT and YYEEEE. This CDR3 has 13 amino acids. V dropped 4 bases and J dropped 3 bases, with 10 bases sitting between them. CDR3 region: CASSRRNDYGYTF. For the CDR3, the DNA is TGTGCCAGCAGCCGCAGGAACGACTATGGCTACACCTTC.

The chain employs TRBV7-9 and TRBJ1-1; D is unresolved. Germline V gives CDR1 SEHNR, CDR2 FQNEAQ (reference sequence). Trimming removed 8 bases from V and 1 base from J, with 11 bases in between. The CDR3 loop spans 13 amino acids. This chain's CDR3 is CASSVHGNTEAFF. In DNA form, the CDR3 reads TGTGCCAGCTCAGTCCATGGGAACACTGAAGCTTTCTTT.

J is TRBJ1-1 and V is TRBV5-1; tentative D call: TRBD1 (5 bases). The CDR3 length is 15 residues. V shed 4 bases and J shed 7 bases, with 20 bases lying between them. Per the germline V gene, CDR1 is SGHRS and CDR2 is YFSETQ. The CDR3 nucleotides are TGCGCCAGCAGCCCTGGTCGGTTCAGGGAACTTGAAGCTTTCTTT. The encoded protein is CASSPGRFRELEAFF. The complete variable domain, with remaining parts taken from reference TRBV5-1 and TRBJ1-1, reads KAGVTQTPRYLIKTRGQQVTLSCSPISGHRSVSWYQQTPGQGLQFLFEYFSETQRNKGNFPGRFSGRQFSNSRSEMNVSTLELGDSALYLCASSPGRFRELEAFFGQGTRLTVV.

This clone has a handful of counts. The chain is built from TRBV19 and TRBJ1-2; 7 bases are a match to TRBD1. From germline, CDR1 is LNHDA and CDR2 SQIVND (reference sequence). The CDR3 contains 18 residues. J lost 9 bases, V lost 3 bases, and 22 bases had no gene match. CDR3 amino acids: CASSMGDLRQGRKKRYTF. For the CDR3, the DNA is TGTGCCAGTAGTATGGGAGATTTAAGACAGGGACGAAAGAAACGCTACACCTTC.

This clone turned up a few times. The gene calls are TRBV7-9 and TRBJ2-7; D is unclear. Germline CDR1 is SEHNR and CDR2 is FQNEAQ (reference sequence). Trimming cost V 3 bases and J 2 bases, with 8 bases left between them. The CDR3 spans 13 residues. The CDR3, as DNA: TGTGCCAGCAGCTTCCTTCACACCTACGAGCAGTACTTC. Translated, it gives CASSFLHTYEQYF.

The V gene is TRBV4-1, the J gene TRBJ2-7; D remains ambiguous. The V end lost 3 bases, the J end lost 3 bases, and 6 bases lay between the germline ends. There are 12 residues in the CDR3. Per the germline V gene, CDR1 is MGHRA and CDR2 is YSYEKL. The CDR3 here is CASSHNNYEQYF. DNA for the CDR3: TGCGCCAGCAGCCATAACAACTACGAGCAGTACTTC.

This clone was observed a single time. The chain uses TRBV6-6 and TRBJ2-1, with 7 positions matching TRBD1. The germline V gene encodes CDR1 MNHNY and CDR2 SVGAGI (reference sequence). V lost 2 bases, J lost 5 bases, and 3 bases stayed unmatched. This CDR3 is 14 amino acids long. The CDR3 sequence is CASSYGGQNNEQFF. In nucleotides, the CDR3 is TGTGCCAGCAGTTACGGGGGACAGAACAATGAGCAGTTCTTC.

The chain couples TRBV27 to TRBJ2-2; D is undetermined. Germline values: CDR1 MNHEY, CDR2 SMNVEV (reference sequence). The ends were cut back, 7 bases at V and 4 bases at J, with 7 bases in the middle. The CDR3 is made up of 12 amino acids. For the CDR3, the DNA is TGTGCCAGCATTGGCAGCACCGGGGAGCTGTTTTTT. It specifies CASIGSTGELFF.

The CDR3, as DNA: TGTGCCAGCAGATTTGGACAACTCGGATCACCCCTCCACTTT. This sequence encodes CASRFGQLGSPLHF. The rearrangement links TRBV6-5 to TRBJ1-6; tentatively, D is TRBD1 (5 bases). Trimming left V 6 bases short and J 10 bases short, with 16 bases between. The CDR3 is 14 residues long. Germline V gives CDR1 MNHEY, CDR2 SVGAGI.

There are a few counts of this clone. V gene TRBV4-1 combines with J gene TRBJ2-3; 9 bases align to TRBD2. V lost 3 bases to trimming and J lost 4 bases; unmatched junction nucleotides: 5. Germline CDR1 and CDR2: MGHRA and YSYEKL. The CDR3 totals 15 residues. Written as DNA, the CDR3 is TGCGCCAGCAGCCAGGAGCGGGGGGCCCCAGATACGCAGTATTTT. Amino acid sequence: CASSQERGAPDTQYF.

This chain links TRBV2 with TRBJ2-1; D perhaps matches TRBD1 (6 bases). Trimming removed 7 bases at V and 2 bases at J, with 15 bases between. The CDR3 extends over 15 amino acids. Per the germline V gene, CDR1 is SNHLY and CDR2 is FYNNEI. CDR3 nucleotides: TGTGCCAGCATGGACTTGGACAGCGCCTACAATGAGCAGTTCTTC. It codes for CASMDLDSAYNEQFF.

In nucleotides, the CDR3 is TGTGCCAGCAGCCCCAGCGGGGGCTACCAAGAGACCCAGTACTTC. The encoded protein is CASSPSGGYQETQYF. The chain has TRBV7-9 and TRBJ2-5; 8 positions agree with TRBD2. This CDR3 region has 15 residues. CDR1 and CDR2 (germline): SEHNR, FQNEAQ (reference sequence). Germline trimming cut 5 bases from V and 0 bases from J; bases unmatched to any gene: 5.

The chain uses TRBV5-6 and TRBJ2-7; a weak D match, TRBD1 (6 bases). Germline values: CDR1 SGHDT, CDR2 YYEEEE. This CDR3 has 13 amino acids. V was clipped by 3 bases and J by 4 bases, with 11 bases between them. As DNA, the CDR3 is TGTGCCAGCAGCTACGGGACACCTTACGAGCAGTACTTC. Translation: CASSYGTPYEQYF.

This rearrangement joins TRBV10-1 to TRBJ1-2; D remains unclear. Germline lookup yields CDR1 WNHNN and CDR2 SYGVQD (reference sequence). Between the trimmed V and J ends, which lost 3 bases and 3 bases, there was a span of 5 bases. The CDR3 has 12 amino acids. The CDR3 here is CASSDSDYGYTF. The CDR3 DNA sequence: TGCGCCAGCAGTGATTCAGACTATGGCTACACCTTC.

The V call is TRBV2, the J call TRBJ2-6; D not certain. V dropped 7 bases and J dropped 4 bases, with 14 bases sitting between them. Germline assignment: CDR1 SNHLY and CDR2 FYNNEI. The CDR3 totals 15 residues. CDR3 sequence (DNA): TGTGCCAGCATTTCTCGTCGTCTGGGGGCCAACGTCCTGACTTTC. The encoded protein is CASISRRLGANVLTF.

This clone was observed a handful of times. The chain has TRBV5-1 and TRBJ2-7, with D maybe TRBD1 (6 bases). Trimming removed 2 bases from V and 7 bases from J, with 16 bases in between. The CDR3 is 14 amino acids. Germline lookup yields CDR1 SGHRS and CDR2 YFSETQ. The CDR3 bases are TGCGCCAGCAGCTTTCAGGGGCTCTTAGGGGAGCAGTACTTC. Translated: CASSFQGLLGEQYF.